This T cell receptor beta chain stems from a study of CD8 T cells in Susac syndrome (dated by TCRdb to between 2018 and 2020). Context from the whole study: The study used repertoire sequencing to test whether antigen drove CD8+ T cell activation and differentiation in Susac syndrome. CD8+ T cell repertoire clonality was compared between more than 9 healthy donors, about 14 Susac syndrome patients and around 16 multiple sclerosis patients. On the study overall, not on this receptor specifically: The number of individuals in the TCR sequencing and HLA analysis was recognized as being relatively small.

RNA was extracted using the RNeasy kit, and roughly 0.5 to 1 microgram was reverse transcribed with random hexamers. The immunoSEQ multiplex PCR assay, which covers 54 Vbeta and 13 Jbeta segments, was used to amplify TCR beta CDR3 regions. PCR amplification bias was corrected using a synthetic template baseline for primer optimization and computational correction. The authors processed their data as follows. Only productive sequences were kept, with reads annotated to V, D and J genes according to IMGT and analyzed in immunoSEQ Analyzer. Clonality was computed as one minus Shannon entropy normalized by log2 of the number of productive unique sequences. For each patient and control, public and private clones were evaluated within the 100 most prevalent clones. A clone was defined as Susac-specific if it was absent from the healthy and MS cohorts, from over 1,000 published viral clones and from other ImmuneACCESS disease sequences. The public reads were run again by TCRdb, first through fastp at Q25 and then through MiXCR, and only productive beta chains were kept. Identical CDR3 proteins give one entry, which carries the most common genes and DNA. TCRdb assigned the V and J calls; the authors' analysis was not used. The sample records 210,000 or so distinct CDR3 sequences, about 90% of which are singletons. Roughly 0.13% of the sample is held by the ten biggest clonotypes.

In regard to this clonotype: What this receptor recognizes is not known. Base qualities are missing; no much larger clone stands one base away.

The cysteine opens and the phenylalanine closes a CDR3 of 13 amino acids. Left in the record is the CDR3 DNA by itself, 39 bases read in frame from the first base. V and J are truncated by 5 bases and 3 bases respectively, leaving an intervening sequence of 11 bases. As encoded in the germline V gene (reference sequence), CDR1 is SEHNR while CDR2 is FQNEAQ. Peripheral blood CD8+ and CD4+ T cells from healthy donors, Susac syndrome patients and multiple sclerosis patients were profiled by high-throughput TCR beta sequencing. Multiple sclerosis controls were treatment-naive patients with stable or active relapsing-remitting disease fulfilling revised McDonald criteria. Bulk CD8+ and CD4+ T cells were purified magnetically by negative isolation, whereas CD8+ TEMRA cells were enriched by FACS. Blood was collected in EDTA tubes and processed within 24 hours, with PBMCs isolated through density gradient centrifugation. PBMCs intended for TCR sequencing were cryopreserved in liquid nitrogen and were subsequently thawed in a 37 degrees C water bath. A purity of at least 90% was achieved for sorted or isolated CD4+, CD8+ and CD8+ TEMRA cells.

The receptor chain draws on TRBV7-9 and TRBJ2-7; the D gene remains uncertain. The sequence came from a human donor with multiple sclerosis. Sequencing was performed on CD8+ T cells from PBMCs. For the CDR3, the sequence is CASSGPASYEQYF. The nucleotides are TGTGCCAGCAGCGGGCCGGCCAGCTACGAGCAGTACTTC.